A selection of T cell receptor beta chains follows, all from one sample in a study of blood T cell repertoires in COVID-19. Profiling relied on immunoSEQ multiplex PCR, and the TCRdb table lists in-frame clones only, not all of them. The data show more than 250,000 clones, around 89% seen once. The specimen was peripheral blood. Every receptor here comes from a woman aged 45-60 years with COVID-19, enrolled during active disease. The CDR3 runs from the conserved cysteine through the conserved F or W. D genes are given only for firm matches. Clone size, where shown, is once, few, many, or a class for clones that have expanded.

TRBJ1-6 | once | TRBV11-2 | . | TGTGCCAGCAGCTTAGGACAGACCTATAATTCACCCCTCCACTTT | CASSLGQTYNSPLHF
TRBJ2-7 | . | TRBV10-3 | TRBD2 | TGTGCCATCAGTGAGAGGGCTAGCGGGAACTCCTACGAGCAGTACTTC | CAISERASGNSYEQYF
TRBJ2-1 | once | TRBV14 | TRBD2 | TGTGCCAGCAGCCGATCCGGGACTAGCGGGAGACCAACTTACAATGAGCAGTTCTTC | CASSRSGTSGRPTYNEQFF
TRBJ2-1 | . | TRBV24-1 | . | TGTGCCACCAGTGATTCTAACCCCATCTCCTACAATGAGCAGTTCTTC | CATSDSNPISYNEQFF
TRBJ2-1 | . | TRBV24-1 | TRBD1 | TGTGCCACCAGTACGTCCGGGACAGGTACCTACAATGAGCAGTTCTTC | CATSTSGTGTYNEQFF
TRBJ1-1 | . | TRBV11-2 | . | TGTGCCAGCAGCTTCGGGAGGAACACTGAAGCTTTCTTT | CASSFGRNTEAFF
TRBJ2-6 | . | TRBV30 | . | TGTGCCTGGAGTGTAGGAGGGTCTGGGGCCAACGTCCTGACTTTC | CAWSVGGSGANVLTF
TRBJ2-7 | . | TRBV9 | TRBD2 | TGTGCCAGCAGCGTACACCCGGGACTAGCTTCCGAGCAGTACTTC | CASSVHPGLASEQYF
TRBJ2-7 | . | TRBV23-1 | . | TGCGCCAGCAGTCACCCCAGGGGGGACCCAACCTACGAGCAGTACTTC | CASSHPRGDPTYEQYF
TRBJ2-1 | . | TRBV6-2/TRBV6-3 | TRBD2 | TGTGCCAGCAGTACCAGTCGGGGGGGATACAATGAGCAGTTCTTC | CASSTSRGGYNEQFF
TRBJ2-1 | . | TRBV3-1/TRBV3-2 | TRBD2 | TGTGCCAGCAGCCAAGCGTCTAGCGGGCACCTATACAATGAGCAGTTCTTC | CASSQASSGHLYNEQFF
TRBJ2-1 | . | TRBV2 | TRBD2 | TGTGCCAGCAGTGAGGAGAGGGGACTAGCGGGGACCTACAATGAGCAGTTCTTC | CASSEERGLAGTYNEQFF
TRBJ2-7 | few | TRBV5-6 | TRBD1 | TGTGCCAGCAGCTTGGAGGGGGCGCTTGAGCAGTACTTC | CASSLEGALEQYF
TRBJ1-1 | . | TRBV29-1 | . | TGCAGCGTTGTCCTCACGCTCCGGGTGATGAACACTGAAGCTTTCTTT | CSVVLTLRVMNTEAFF
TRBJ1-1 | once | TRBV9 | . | TGTGCCAGCAGCCCCTACGGAGCGGAGAACACTGAAGCTTTCTTT | CASSPYGAENTEAFF
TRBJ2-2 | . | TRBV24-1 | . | TGTGCCACCAGAGGGGTAGGGGAAACCGGGGAGCTGTTTTTT | CATRGVGETGELFF
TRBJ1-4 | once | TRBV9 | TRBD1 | TGTGCCAGCAGCGTAGACCCCTTAGGCCCAAGGCAGGGGGCGCCTAATGAAAAACTGTTTTTT | CASSVDPLGPRQGAPNEKLFF
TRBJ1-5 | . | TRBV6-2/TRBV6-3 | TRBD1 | TGTGCCAGCAGTTTGTCGACAGGGTTCCAGCCCCAGCATTTT | CASSLSTGFQPQHF
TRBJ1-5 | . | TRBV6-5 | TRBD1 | TGTGCCAGCAGTCGGACAGGGGGAAATCAGCCCCAGCATTTT | CASSRTGGNQPQHF
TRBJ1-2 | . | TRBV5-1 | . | TGCGCCAGCAGCTTTGGAGGCGCAGATGGCTACACCTTC | CASSFGGADGYTF
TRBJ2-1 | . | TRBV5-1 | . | TGCGCCAGCAGCATCCCGGGGTACAATGAGCAGTTCTTC | CASSIPGYNEQFF
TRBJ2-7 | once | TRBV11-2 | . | TGTGCCAGCAGCTCCGTGGAGCAGTACTTC | CASSSVEQYF
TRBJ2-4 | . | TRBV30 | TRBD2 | TGTGCCTGGGGGGGGAGGGGACTAGCCAAAAACATTCAGTACTTC | CAWGGRGLAKNIQYF
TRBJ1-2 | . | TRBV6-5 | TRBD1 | TGTGCCAGCAGTTACTCGAACAGGGGACAGAACTATGGCTACACCTTC | CASSYSNRGQNYGYTF
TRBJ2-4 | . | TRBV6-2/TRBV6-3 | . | TGTGCCAGCAGTGGGAGGGGGGCCAAAAACATTCAGTACTTC | CASSGRGAKNIQYF
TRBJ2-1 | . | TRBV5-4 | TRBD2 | TGTGCCAGCAGCTTGGGACTAGCGGGATCTACGCCCTACAATGAGCAGTTCTTC | CASSLGLAGSTPYNEQFF
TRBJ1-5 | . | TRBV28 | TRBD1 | TGTGCCACCCGGACAGGGGCGGGTCAGCCCCAGCATTTT | CATRTGAGQPQHF
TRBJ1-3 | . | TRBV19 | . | TGTGCCAGTAGATCGGGAAACACCATATATTTT | CASRSGNTIYF
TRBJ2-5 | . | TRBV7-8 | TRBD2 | TGTGCCAGCAGTTTAGGAGCGGGGAGCCAAGAGACCCAGTACTTC | CASSLGAGSQETQYF
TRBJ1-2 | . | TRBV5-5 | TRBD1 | TGTGCCAGCAGCTTGGAGGGGACAGGGGTCGTCGGCTACACCTTC | CASSLEGTGVVGYTF
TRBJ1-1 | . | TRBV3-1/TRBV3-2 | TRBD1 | TGTGCCAGCAGCCAAGTTGGGGGCAGGGGGCGCGTACAGAGAAACACTGAAGCTTTCTTT | CASSQVGGRGRVQRNTEAFF
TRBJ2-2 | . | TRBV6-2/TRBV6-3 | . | TGTGCCAGCAGTTCGAACCGGCGGGGCAGCGGGGAGCTGTTTTTT | CASSSNRRGSGELFF
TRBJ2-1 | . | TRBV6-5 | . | TGTGCCAGCAGCCTAAGGGGGAATGAGCAGTTCTTC | CASSLRGNEQFF
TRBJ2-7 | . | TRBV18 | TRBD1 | TGTGCCAGCTCACCAGGGGACAGGGGGGCCTACGAGCAGTACTTC | CASSPGDRGAYEQYF
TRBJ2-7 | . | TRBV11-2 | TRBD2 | TGTGCCAGCAGCTCGGGTAGCGGGAGGGCGACCGGCGAGCAGTACTTC | CASSSGSGRATGEQYF
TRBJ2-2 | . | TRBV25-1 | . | TGTGCCAGCAGATCACTCGCCGGGGAGCTGTTTTTT | CASRSLAGELFF
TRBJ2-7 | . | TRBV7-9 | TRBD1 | TGTGCCAGCAGCTTATTCGGGACAGCCTACGAGCAGTACTTC | CASSLFGTAYEQYF
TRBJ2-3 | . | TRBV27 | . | TGTGCCAGCAGTTTATACAGAACCCTTGGCACAGATACGCAGTATTTT | CASSLYRTLGTDTQYF
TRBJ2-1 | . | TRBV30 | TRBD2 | TGTTCCCTGAGTTGGCGGGAGGGCAATGAGCAGTTCTTC | CSLSWREGNEQFF